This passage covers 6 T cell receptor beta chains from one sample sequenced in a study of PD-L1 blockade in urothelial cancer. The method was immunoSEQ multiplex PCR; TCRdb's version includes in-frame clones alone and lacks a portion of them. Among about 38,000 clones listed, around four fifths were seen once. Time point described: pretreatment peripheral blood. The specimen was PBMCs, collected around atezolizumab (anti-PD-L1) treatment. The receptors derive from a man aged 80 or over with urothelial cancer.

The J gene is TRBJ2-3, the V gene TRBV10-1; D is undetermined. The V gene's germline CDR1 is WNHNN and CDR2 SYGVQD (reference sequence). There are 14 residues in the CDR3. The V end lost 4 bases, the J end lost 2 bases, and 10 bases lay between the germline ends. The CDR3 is CASSVTLSTDTQYF. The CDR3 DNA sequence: TGCGCCAGCAGTGTAACTTTATCCACAGATACGCAGTATTTT.

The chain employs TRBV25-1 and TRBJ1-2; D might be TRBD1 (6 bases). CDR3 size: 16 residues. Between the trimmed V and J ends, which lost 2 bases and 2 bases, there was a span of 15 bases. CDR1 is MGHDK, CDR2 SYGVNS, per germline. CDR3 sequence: CASSEPGQLFNYGYTF. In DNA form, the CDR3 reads TGTGCCAGCAGTGAACCGGGACAACTTTTCAACTATGGCTACACCTTC.

This CDR3 reads CASSLPGTGALSEQYF. DNA of the CDR3: TGCGCCAGCAGCTTGCCCGGGACAGGGGCCTTGAGCGAGCAGTACTTC. The chain is built from TRBV5-1 and TRBJ2-7; TRBD1 aligns across 10 bases. V shed 1 base, J shed 6 bases, and the junction held 10 bases outside the gene matches. The CDR3 is made up of 16 amino acids. Per the germline V gene, CDR1 is SGHRS and CDR2 is YFSETQ.

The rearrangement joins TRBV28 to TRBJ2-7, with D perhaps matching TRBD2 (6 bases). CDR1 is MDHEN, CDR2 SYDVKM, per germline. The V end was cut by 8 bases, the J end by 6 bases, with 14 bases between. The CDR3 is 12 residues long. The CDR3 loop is CASAGTLTEQYF. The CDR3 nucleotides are TGTGCCAGCGCCGGGACTTTAACCGAGCAGTACTTC.

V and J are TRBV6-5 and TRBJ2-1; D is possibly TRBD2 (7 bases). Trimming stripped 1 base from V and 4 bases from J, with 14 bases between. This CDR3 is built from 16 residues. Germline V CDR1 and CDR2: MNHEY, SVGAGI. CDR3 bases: TGTGCCAGCAGTTACTACGGGGGGCGAGGTTACAATGAGCAGTTCTTC. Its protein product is CASSYYGGRGYNEQFF.

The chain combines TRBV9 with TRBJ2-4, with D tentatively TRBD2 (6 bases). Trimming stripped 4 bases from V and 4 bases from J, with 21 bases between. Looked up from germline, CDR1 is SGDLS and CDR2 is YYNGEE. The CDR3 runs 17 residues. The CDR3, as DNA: TGTGCCAGCAGCCCTCGGGGAGGACAAGAGCCTAAAAACATTCAGTACTTC. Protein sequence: CASSPRGGQEPKNIQYF.